This TCR beta chain was obtained from a study of CD8 T cells in ankylosing spondylitis (TCRdb year 2017). About the study as a whole: To find TCR variants linked to disease, the study profiled T cell receptor beta repertoires in ankylosing spondylitis patients and healthy donors. The full study cohort comprised around 25 ankylosing spondylitis patients and around 100 healthy donors. Samples of peripheral blood were taken, and for ankylosing spondylitis patients, synovial fluid was collected as well.

Note on this clonotype: The antigen it recognizes is unknown. No clone much larger than this one lies a single base away; base qualities are absent.

Sequencer: Illumina HiSeq 2500. Quantitative 5'-RACE with molecular barcodes was used to prepare TCR beta libraries. The authors' analysis ran thus. A new computational method, built on a probabilistic model of VDJ rearrangement, was used to identify disease-linked TCR variants. TCRdb ran its own pipeline on the public reads, namely fastp trimming at Q25 and MiXCR clone calling, and kept in-frame beta chains. Entries are consolidated by CDR3 protein sequence, retaining the most common genes and DNA. TCRdb assigned the V and J calls; the authors' analysis was not used. The sample table lists some 340,000 distinct CDR3 sequences, roughly 14% of them with a count of one. The ten largest clonotypes hold approximately 0.99% of the sample. Summary of the overall study and its limitations: The disease-linked clones were reported to be significantly enriched in matched synovial fluid samples from ankylosing spondylitis patients. A TCR beta motif of eight highly homologous amino acid variants appeared characteristic of blood from ankylosing spondylitis patients. In peripheral blood, the disease-linked clones were found at relatively low frequencies and had a CD8+ phenotype. Some motif variants had previously been reported in the synovial fluid and blood of reactive arthritis patients, which suggests shared mechanisms of disease initiation.

CDR1 ENHRY and CDR2 SYGVKD are derived from the germline V gene. From the cysteine through the phenylalanine, the CDR3 covers 13 amino acids. Just the 39-base CDR3 DNA is kept, in frame starting at base 1. Between the V and J ends, shortened by 4 bases and 4 bases respectively, the junction contains 9 bases. Sequenced material: blood, either unsorted or a sorted T cell fraction (not recorded which). The rearranged segments are TRBV10-3 and TRBJ2-3; the D gene cannot be resolved reliably. This receptor was identified in a male donor with ankylosing spondylitis or in good health (not recorded which). The nucleotides read TGTGCCATCAGTGGAGCTCACTCAGATACGCAGTATTTT. Translation gives CAISGAHSDTQYF.